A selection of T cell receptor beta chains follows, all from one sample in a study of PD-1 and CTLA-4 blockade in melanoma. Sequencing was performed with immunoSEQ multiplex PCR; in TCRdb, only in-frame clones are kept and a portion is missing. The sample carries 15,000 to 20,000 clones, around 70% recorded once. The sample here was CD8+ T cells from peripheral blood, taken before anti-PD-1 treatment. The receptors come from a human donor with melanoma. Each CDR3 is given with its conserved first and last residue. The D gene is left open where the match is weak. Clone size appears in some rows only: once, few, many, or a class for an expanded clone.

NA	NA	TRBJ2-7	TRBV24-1	TGTGCCACCAGTGATGCGGTCGAGCAGTACTTC	CATSDAVEQYF
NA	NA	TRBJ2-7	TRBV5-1	TGCGCCAGCAGCCGAACGGACTCCTACGAGCAGTACTTC	CASSRTDSYEQYF
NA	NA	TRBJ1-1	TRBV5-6	TGTGCCAGCAGCTTGGTAGGAGTCACTGAAGCTTTCTTT	CASSLVGVTEAFF
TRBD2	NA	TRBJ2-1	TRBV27	TGTGCCAGCAGTTTAATAGCGGGGGGAGCCTACAATGAGCAGTTCTTC	CASSLIAGGAYNEQFF
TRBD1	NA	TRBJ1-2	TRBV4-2	TGTGCCAGCAGCCCCTCTCAGGGACAGAACTATGGCTACACCTTC	CASSPSQGQNYGYTF
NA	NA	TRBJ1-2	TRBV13	TGTGCCAGCAGCTCGGAGACAGGCCGCCCCGATGGCTACACCTTC	CASSSETGRPDGYTF
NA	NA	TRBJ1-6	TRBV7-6	TGTGCCAGCAGCCCCACTCAGGGACTCTATAATTCACCCCTCCACTTT	CASSPTQGLYNSPLHF
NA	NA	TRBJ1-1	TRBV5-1	TGCGCCAGCAGCTCGACGCTCTCAATGGACAGGAACACTGAAGCTTTCTTT	CASSSTLSMDRNTEAFF
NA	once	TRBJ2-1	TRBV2	TGTGCCAGAGGGGAAACCTACAATGAGCAGTTCTTC	CARGETYNEQFF
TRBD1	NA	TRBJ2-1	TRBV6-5	TGTGCCAGCAGCCTGGGACAGGTGAGCAATGAGCAGTTCTTC	CASSLGQVSNEQFF
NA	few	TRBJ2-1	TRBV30	TGTGCCTGGACTCGGTCGGGAGTAAGGGACTACAATGAGCAGTTCTTC	CAWTRSGVRDYNEQFF
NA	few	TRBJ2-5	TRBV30	TGTGCCTGGGCCCCCGGGGCCTATCAAGAGACCCAGTACTTC	CAWAPGAYQETQYF
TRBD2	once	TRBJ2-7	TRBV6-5	TGTGCCAGCAGTCCTCCGGGACTAGCGATTGAGCAGTACTTC	CASSPPGLAIEQYF
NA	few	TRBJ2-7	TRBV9	TGTGCCAGCAGCGTAGGCTGGCCTACTTCCTACGAGCAGTACTTC	CASSVGWPTSYEQYF
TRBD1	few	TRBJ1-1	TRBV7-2	TGTGCCAGCAGCTGGGACAGGTTGAACACTGAAGCTTTCTTT	CASSWDRLNTEAFF
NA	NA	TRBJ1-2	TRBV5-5	TGTGCCAGCAGCCCAACGGACGGCGTCTATGGCTACACCTTC	CASSPTDGVYGYTF
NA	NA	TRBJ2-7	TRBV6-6	TGTGCCAGCAGCTGGACCTCCGGAGACGAGCAGTACTTC	CASSWTSGDEQYF
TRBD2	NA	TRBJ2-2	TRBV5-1	TGCGCCAGCAGCTTGACGGGCCGAGGCCTAGCGGGAGGTACTGGCGGGGAGCTGTTTTTT	CASSLTGRGLAGGTGGELFF
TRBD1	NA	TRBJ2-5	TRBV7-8	TGTGCCAGCAGCTTATACAGGGGGCAAGAGACCCAGTACTTC	CASSLYRGQETQYF
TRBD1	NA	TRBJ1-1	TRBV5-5	TGTGCCAGCACCATAACGGGACAGGGGAACACTGAAGCTTTCTTT	CASTITGQGNTEAFF
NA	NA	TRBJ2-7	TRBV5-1	TGCGCCAGCAGCTGGACTCAGGGTAGCTACGAGCAGTACTTC	CASSWTQGSYEQYF
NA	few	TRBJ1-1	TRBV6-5	TGTGCCAGCAGTTACTTTTCCGGATACACTGAAGCTTTCTTT	CASSYFSGYTEAFF
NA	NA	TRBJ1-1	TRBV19	TGTGCCAGTAGACGTCTCCAGGGGCTGAACACTGAAGCTTTCTTT	CASRRLQGLNTEAFF
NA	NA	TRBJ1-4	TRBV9	TGTGCCAGTTCGACAACCGATAATGAAAAACTGTTTTTT	CASSTTDNEKLFF
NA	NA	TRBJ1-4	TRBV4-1	TGCGCCAGCAGCCAATCCCCCGGACAGCAACTTAATGAAAAACTGTTTTTT	CASSQSPGQQLNEKLFF
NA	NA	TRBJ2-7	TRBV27	TGTGCCAGCAGTCCCTGGGGCAGGGGTTCCTACGAGCAGTACTTC	CASSPWGRGSYEQYF
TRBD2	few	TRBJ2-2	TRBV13	TGTGCCAGCAGCCTACCCTCGGGACTAGCGAGCGGGGAGCTGTTTTTT	CASSLPSGLASGELFF
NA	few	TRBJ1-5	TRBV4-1	TGCGCCAGCAGCGTCGGGGAGAATCAGCCCCAGCATTTT	CASSVGENQPQHF
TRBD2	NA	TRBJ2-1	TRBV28	TGTGCCAGCAGTTTTTCGGGGGGTGGAACCTACATTCCCAATGAGCAGTTCTTC	CASSFSGGGTYIPNEQFF
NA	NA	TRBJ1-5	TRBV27	TGTGCCAGCAGTTTATTCAGGGAACCTTTTAGCAATCAGCCCCAGCATTTT	CASSLFREPFSNQPQHF
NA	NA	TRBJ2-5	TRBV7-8	TGTGCCAGCAGCTTAGCCGAAGGGGGGGGCCTAGAGACCCAGTACTTC	CASSLAEGGGLETQYF